These 10 T cell receptor beta chains share one sample of origin, sequenced in a study of beta chain features in type 1 diabetes. Since all of the isolated RNA was reverse transcribed, expressed TCRB transcripts were what got sequenced. TCRdb's table, derived via immunoSEQ multiplex PCR, lists solely in-frame clones and lacks some. The repertoire consists of 600,000 or so clones, with over 13% occurring once and the leading ten covering approximately 0.043%. Study results and limitations: Shortening of TCRB CDR3s, moderate but significant, appeared in all four CD4+ subsets of Type 1 diabetes patients.

Antigen specificity for these receptors is unknown. The sample was naive CD4+ T cells from blood. The receptor source for this set is a young man with type 1 diabetes.

This chain links TRBV30 with TRBJ1-1; D gene uncertain. The CDR3 sequence is 11 residues long. V lost 2 bases and J 6 bases, leaving 7 bases between the germline ends. Germline CDR1 GTSNPN, CDR2 SVGIG (reference sequence). DNA of the CDR3: TGTGCCTGGAGTCTGAGGGCTGAAGCTTTCTTT. Its translation is CAWSLRAEAFF.

This clone was counted only a few times. The chain has TRBV5-4 and TRBJ1-2, with 8 bases identical to TRBD1. The germline gives CDR1 SGHNT, CDR2 YYREEE (reference sequence). The CDR3 spans 14 residues. V trimming: 2 bases; J trimming: 3 bases; junction bases outside the gene matches: 3. CDR3 residues: CASSFRGLDYGYTF. The DNA for the CDR3 is TGTGCCAGCAGCTTCAGGGGGCTTGACTATGGCTACACCTTC.

This clone was recorded once. This sequence joins TRBV9 and TRBJ2-3, with 14 bases aligning to TRBD2. V was pared by 3 bases and J by 5 bases, with 2 bases of the junction left unmatched. Germline CDR1 SGDLS, CDR2 YYNGEE. The CDR3 totals 15 residues. The CDR3 DNA follows: TGTGCCAGCAGCGCCGGGACTAGCGGGAGAGATACGCAGTATTTT. Its protein product is CASSAGTSGRDTQYF.

This chain connects TRBV4-2 to TRBJ1-2; 7 positions agree with TRBD1. V was pared by 0 bases and J by 5 bases, with 6 bases of the junction left unmatched. The CDR3 sequence is 15 residues long. The germline V gene has CDR1 LGHNA and CDR2 YNFKEQ. CDR3 loop: CASSQDRTGGYGYTF. CDR3 DNA: TGTGCCAGCAGCCAAGACCGGACAGGCGGATATGGCTACACCTTC.

V is TRBV5-1 and J is TRBJ2-7; D perhaps matches TRBD2 (8 bases). The germline V gene encodes CDR1 SGHRS and CDR2 YFSETQ. The V end lost 4 bases, the J end lost 3 bases, and 23 bases lay between the germline ends. CDR3 length: 17 amino acids. The CDR3 DNA sequence: TGCGCCAGCAGCCGGGAGGGACCCCAGGGGGGCGGCTACGAGCAGTACTTC. Its protein product is CASSREGPQGGGYEQYF.

Only a few counts were recorded for this clone. The V gene is TRBV30, the J gene TRBJ2-5; TRBD1 might be the D (6 bases). Germline CDR1 and CDR2: GTSNPN and SVGIG (reference sequence). The V gene lost 3 bases and the J gene lost 4 bases, with 15 bases spanning the gap. The CDR3 runs to 14 residues. CDR3 nucleotides: TGTGCCTGGAGACTCACAGGGTTTTCAGAGACCCAGTACTTC. It translates to CAWRLTGFSETQYF.

The chain combines TRBV28 with TRBJ1-6; D possibly corresponds to TRBD1 (5 bases). This CDR3 is 14 amino acids long. Germline V CDR1 and CDR2: MDHEN, SYDVKM. With 6 bases removed from V and 3 bases from J, the gap between germline ends came to 9 bases. The CDR3 DNA follows: TGTGCCAGCAGGGGGACCCTCTATAATTCACCCCTCCACTTT. It encodes CASRGTLYNSPLHF.

This clone was counted between two and nine times. V usage is TRBV6-5 and J usage is TRBJ2-7; D is tentatively TRBD1 or TRBD2 (5 bases each). V lost 5 bases, J lost 5 bases, and 13 bases lay in between. The CDR3 totals 13 residues. From germline, CDR1 is MNHEY and CDR2 SVGAGI. CDR3 in amino acids: CASSQGRSNEQYF. CDR3 coding DNA: TGTGCCAGCAGTCAGGGACGGAGTAACGAGCAGTACTTC.

This clone has just a few counts. The chain combines TRBV15 with TRBJ2-1, with TRBD1 matching over 11 bases. Germline V gene lookup returns CDR1 LNHNV and CDR2 YYDKDF (reference sequence). This CDR3 spans 16 amino acids. The V segment lost 0 bases and the J segment 6 bases; nucleotides outside the gene matches: 4. The chain's CDR3 is CATSRDGGTGGNEQFF. The CDR3 DNA follows: TGTGCCACCAGCAGAGATGGCGGGACAGGGGGCAATGAGCAGTTCTTC.

This clone was seen a handful of times. This chain connects TRBV25-1 to TRBJ2-5, with D possibly TRBD1 on 6 matching bases. The germline CDR1 and CDR2 sequences are MGHDK and SYGVNS. The CDR3 has 12 amino acids. The V end was cut by 8 bases, the J end by 5 bases, with 12 bases between. CDR3 nucleotide sequence: TGTGCCAGCGGCAGGGGTTACGAGACCCAGTACTTC. Its protein product is CASGRGYETQYF.